The sequence of this T cell receptor beta chain was determined in a study of T cell responses to AZD1222 COVID-19 vaccine. Study results and caveats: Clonal diversity was possibly underestimated; the donors were predominantly white British and more often female. Sampling captured repertoires only after the peak T cell response.

TCRdb keeps only in-frame clones here, not all; method: immunoSEQ multiplex PCR. The profile covers more than 150,000 clones, with 75% to 90% appearing a single time and 5.5% to 8.5% taken by the ten largest. Regarding this clone: Its antigen remains unknown.

The V end lost 1 base, the J end lost 7 bases, and 23 bases lay between the germline ends. Germline V gene lookup returns CDR1 SGHRS and CDR2 YFSETQ. There are 17 residues in the CDR3. The sequence was collected from an adult who had recovered from COVID-19. This sample comprised peripheral blood, obtained after recovery from COVID-19. V usage is TRBV5-1 and J usage is TRBJ2-5, with D possibly called TRBD1 or TRBD2 (5 bases each). The chain's CDR3 is CASSLTAPGTVEGTQYF. The CDR3 DNA reads TGCGCCAGCAGCTTGACCGCCCCCGGGACCGTTGAGGGGACCCAGTACTTC.